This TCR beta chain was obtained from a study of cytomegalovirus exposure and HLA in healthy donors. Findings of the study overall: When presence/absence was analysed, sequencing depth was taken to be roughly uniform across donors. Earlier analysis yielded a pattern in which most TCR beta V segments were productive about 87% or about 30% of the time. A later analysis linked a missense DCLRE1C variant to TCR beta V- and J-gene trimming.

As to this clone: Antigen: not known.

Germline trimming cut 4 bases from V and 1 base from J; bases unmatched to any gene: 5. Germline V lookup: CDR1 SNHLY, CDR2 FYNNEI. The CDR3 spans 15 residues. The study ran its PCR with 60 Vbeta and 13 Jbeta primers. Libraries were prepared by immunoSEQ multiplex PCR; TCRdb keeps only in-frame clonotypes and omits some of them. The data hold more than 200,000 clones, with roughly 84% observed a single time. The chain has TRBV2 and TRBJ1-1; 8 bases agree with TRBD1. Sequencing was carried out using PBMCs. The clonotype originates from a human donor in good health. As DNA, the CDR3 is TGTGCCAGCAGTGCTCGACAGGGGTCGAACACTGAAGCTTTCTTT. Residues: CASSARQGSNTEAFF.